This is a list of T cell receptor beta chains from one sample in a study of blood T cell repertoires in COVID-19. Sequencing was performed with immunoSEQ multiplex PCR; in TCRdb, only in-frame clones are kept and a portion is missing. The table records fewer than 250,000 clones, roughly 86% of them present only once. Sequenced material: PBMCs or T cells enriched from blood (not recorded which). These receptors came from a woman aged 30 to 39 with acute COVID-19. CDR3s include the opening cysteine and the closing phenylalanine or tryptophan. A D gene is named only where the DNA matches it firmly. A row's size may be missing; if present it is once, few, many or a size class.

>TRBD1|NA|TRBV5-1|TRBJ1-1
TGCGCCAGCAGCTTGGATCAGGGGGGAGCTTTCTTT
CASSLDQGGAFF
>TRBD2|NA|TRBV7-8|TRBJ2-1
TGTACCAGCAGCCCTGGACTAGCGGGGGACAATGAGCAGTTCTTC
CTSSPGLAGDNEQFF
>NA|NA|TRBV6-5|TRBJ1-1
TGTGCCAGCACTAATTCTAGGGGGACTGAAGCTTTCTTT
CASTNSRGTEAFF
>TRBD1|NA|TRBV4-3|TRBJ2-7
TGCGCCAGCAGCCAAAAAATTTACCGGGACAGGGTTTACGAGCAGTACTTC
CASSQKIYRDRVYEQYF
>TRBD1|few|TRBV20-1|TRBJ2-7
TGCAGTGCTAGTCCCCCTCCGGGACAGGGTTCTAGTACCTACGAGCAGTACTTC
CSASPPPGQGSSTYEQYF
>NA|NA|TRBV7-9|TRBJ1-3
TGTGCCAGCAGCCAAGGAGACAGCTCTGGAAACACCATATATTTT
CASSQGDSSGNTIYF
>NA|NA|TRBV11-2|TRBJ1-5
TGTGCCAGCAGCCCAGAGGGCAATCAGCCCCAGCATTTT
CASSPEGNQPQHF
>NA|few|TRBV6-5|TRBJ2-2
TGTGCCAGCAGTTACTCTGAGGGCGGGGAGCTGTTTTTT
CASSYSEGGELFF
>NA|NA|TRBV19|TRBJ1-4
TGTGCCAGTATGAGGCAGGGCGGTGAAAAACTGTTTTTT
CASMRQGGEKLFF
>NA|NA|TRBV28|TRBJ1-4
TGTGCCAGCAGTTTGGGGCAGGGGCTTGAAAAACTGTTTTTT
CASSLGQGLEKLFF
>TRBD1|NA|TRBV27|TRBJ2-3
TGTGCCAGCAGTTCACACGGGGACAGTTATTTT
CASSSHGDSYF
>NA|NA|TRBV10-2|TRBJ1-1
TGCGCCAGCAGCCAAAACAGGGACAACACTGAAGCTTTCTTT
CASSQNRDNTEAFF
>NA|NA|TRBV30|TRBJ1-1
TGTGCCTGGAGTGTACCGGGGGTTGTAGCTTTCTTT
CAWSVPGVVAFF
>NA|NA|TRBV5-5|TRBJ2-3
TGTGCCAGCAGCTTCGGACAACTCCAGGAGGATACGCAGTATTTT
CASSFGQLQEDTQYF
>NA|NA|TRBV19|TRBJ2-2
TGTGCCAGCAGTATCAGGGACATTCCCGCCGGGGAGCTGTTTTTT
CASSIRDIPAGELFF
>NA|NA|TRBV6-1|TRBJ1-5
TGTGCCAGCAGTGAGGTAGCAGAGACTCAGCCCCAGCATTTT
CASSEVAETQPQHF
>NA|NA|TRBV14|TRBJ2-1
TGTGCCAGCAGCCAAGTGCTAGGGGGGGGTGAGCAGTTCTTC
CASSQVLGGGEQFF
>NA|NA|TRBV10-3|TRBJ1-2
TGTGCCATCAGTGACGCAAGGGGGTCCTATGGCTACACCTTC
CAISDARGSYGYTF
>NA|NA|TRBV4-1|TRBJ1-6
TGCGCCAGCAGCCAAGAGCGAACGTTCAACAATTCACCCCTCCACTTT
CASSQERTFNNSPLHF
>NA|once|TRBV19|TRBJ1-4
TGTGCCAGTAGTATAGATCTATGGGGCCGAACTAATGAAAAACTGTTTTTT
CASSIDLWGRTNEKLFF
>NA|NA|TRBV27|TRBJ1-5
TGTGCCAGCAGTTTTCTGGGGCAGGGATATAGCAATCAGCCCCAGCATTTT
CASSFLGQGYSNQPQHF
>NA|NA|TRBV29-1|TRBJ1-2
TGCAGCGTTGAAGATCGGAGGGACGGGGCAGGCTACACCTTC
CSVEDRRDGAGYTF
>NA|NA|TRBV5-1|TRBJ1-2
TGCGCCAGCAGCACGACAACACAGGGATATGGCTACACCTTC
CASSTTTQGYGYTF
>TRBD2|NA|TRBV11-2|TRBJ2-3
TGTGCCAGCAGCCCTACGGGGGGGCGCGTCGCAGATACGCAGTATTTT
CASSPTGGRVADTQYF
>TRBD2|NA|TRBV27|TRBJ2-2
TGTGCCAGCAGTTTACCATCCCTAGCGGGGCCCGGGGAGCTGTTTTTT
CASSLPSLAGPGELFF
>TRBD1|few|TRBV19|TRBJ1-1
TGTGCCAGTAGTCTCGACAGGGAGGACACTGAAGCTTTCTTT
CASSLDREDTEAFF
>TRBD1|NA|TRBV28|TRBJ2-7
TGTGCCAGCAGTTTATCGGGGGACAGGGACTACGAGCAGTACTTC
CASSLSGDRDYEQYF
>TRBD2|NA|TRBV28|TRBJ2-5
TGTGCCAGCAGTTTTGGGTTACGGACTAGCGGGGAGGAGACCCAGTACTTC
CASSFGLRTSGEETQYF
>NA|NA|TRBV3-1/TRBV3-2|TRBJ1-1
TGTGCCAGCAGCCAGGGGGCAGAGAACACTGAAGCTTTCTTT
CASSQGAENTEAFF
>TRBD1|NA|TRBV5-1|TRBJ2-7
TGCGCCAGCAGCTTGGCCAGGGACAGGGTGACCTACGAGCAGTACTTC
CASSLARDRVTYEQYF
>NA|NA|TRBV5-1|TRBJ2-6
TGCGCCAGCAGGCCAGGGGCAGGGGCCGGGGCCAACGTCCTGACTTTC
CASRPGAGAGANVLTF